This T cell receptor beta chain was obtained from a study of CD8 T cells in Susac syndrome. Reverse transcription of roughly 0.5 to 1 ug RNA was performed with random hexamers. Each CDR3 protein is one row after TCRdb ran MiXCR on the immunoSEQ multiplex PCR reads. The sample includes approximately 270,000 distinct CDR3 sequences, 80% to 95% seen only once; the top ten take 0.07% to 0.09%. The sequenced sample consisted of CD4+ T cells from PBMCs. The receptor was isolated from a human donor with multiple sclerosis.

For the CDR3, the DNA is TGTGCCAGCAGTCGCCGACCCCCCGTAGGCGGGAGAGGTAGAGCCGGGGAGCTGTTTTTT. Translated, it gives CASSRRPPVGGRGRAGELFF. The chain uses TRBV27 and TRBJ2-2; TRBD2 agrees at 7 bases. The J segment lost 6 bases and the V segment lost 5 bases, leaving 24 bases of the junction unmatched. CDR1 is MNHEY, CDR2 SMNVEV, per germline (reference sequence). The CDR3 extends over 20 amino acids.